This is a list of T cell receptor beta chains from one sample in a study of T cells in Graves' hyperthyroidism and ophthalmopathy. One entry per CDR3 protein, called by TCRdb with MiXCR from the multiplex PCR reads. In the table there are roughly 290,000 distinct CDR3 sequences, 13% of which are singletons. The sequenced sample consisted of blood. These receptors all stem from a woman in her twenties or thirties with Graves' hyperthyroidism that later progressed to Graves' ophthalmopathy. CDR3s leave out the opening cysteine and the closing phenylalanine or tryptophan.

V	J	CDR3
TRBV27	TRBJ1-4	ASSLILHSVRGEKLF
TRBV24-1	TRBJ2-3	ATSDSLAIDTQY
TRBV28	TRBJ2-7	ASSFERTYEQY
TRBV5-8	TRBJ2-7	ASSLAGQDNYEQY
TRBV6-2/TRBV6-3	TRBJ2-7	ASSSALAIEQY
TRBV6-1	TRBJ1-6	ASSSGTDNSPLH
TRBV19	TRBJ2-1	ASSINGRDNEQF
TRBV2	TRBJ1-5	ASSEFAGGYSNQPQH
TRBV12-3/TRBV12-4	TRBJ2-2	ASSIAATGIFRELF
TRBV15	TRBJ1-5	ATSRGAGDQPQH